This is a list of T cell receptor beta chains from one sample in a study of early T cells in non-severe SARS-CoV-2 infection. TCRdb passed the 5' RACE reads through MiXCR, listing each CDR3 protein once. The sample lists some 36,000 distinct CDR3 sequences; 6.3% were seen once. Specimen: whole blood. Receptors were obtained from an adult who was a healthcare worker with PCR-confirmed SARS-CoV-2 infection or an uninfected control (not recorded which). CDR3s include the opening cysteine and the closing phenylalanine or tryptophan.

TRBV28 | CASSRGQSYEQYF
TRBV18 | CASSPRTGGEKLFF
TRBV19 | CASSIDWDSYGYTF
TRBV20-1 | CSALLAGADTQYF
TRBV20-1 | CSASRRVGTEAFF
TRBV28 | CASTTSGNNEQFF
TRBV2 | CASRRTGVDGYTF
TRBV27 | CASSLVDSPLHF
TRBV4-1 | CASSHPDREAFF
TRBV19 | CASRDSSSSSYNEQFF
TRBV12-3/TRBV12-4 | CASSPKDRVLTNEQFF
TRBV7-2 | CASSLEPGGAEQYF
TRBV7-6 | CASSPGSRGRGYEQYF
TRBV6-5 | CASSYGSGVSRETQYF
TRBV24-1 | CATSDPSKPETQYF
TRBV7-2 | CASSLWGEQETQYF
TRBV12-3/TRBV12-4 | CASSPGTSGAYNEQFF
TRBV11-2 | CASSLDRGGYTF
TRBV12-3/TRBV12-4 | CASSFRGTNEQFF
TRBV6-4 | CASSDAAQGLSAEKLFF
TRBV7-8 | CASSLSGPGQYNEQFF
TRBV4-1 | CASSPRRGKYEQYF
TRBV13 | CASSLGQGIREQYF
TRBV7-3 | CASSRDGTNSPLHF